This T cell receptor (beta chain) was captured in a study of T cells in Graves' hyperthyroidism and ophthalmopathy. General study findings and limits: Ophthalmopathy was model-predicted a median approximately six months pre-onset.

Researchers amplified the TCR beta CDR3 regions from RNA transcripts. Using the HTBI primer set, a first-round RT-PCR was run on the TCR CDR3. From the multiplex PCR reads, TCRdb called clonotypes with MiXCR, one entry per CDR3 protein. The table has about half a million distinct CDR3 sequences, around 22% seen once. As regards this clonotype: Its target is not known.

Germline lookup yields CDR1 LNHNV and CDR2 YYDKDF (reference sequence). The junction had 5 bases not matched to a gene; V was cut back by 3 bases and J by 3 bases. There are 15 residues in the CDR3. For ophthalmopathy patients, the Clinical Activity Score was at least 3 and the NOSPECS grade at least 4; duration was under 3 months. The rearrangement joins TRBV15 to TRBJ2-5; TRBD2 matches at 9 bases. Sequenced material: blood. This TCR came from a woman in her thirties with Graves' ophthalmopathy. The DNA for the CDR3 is TGTGCCACCAGCAGTTTCGCGGGGGGGAAAGAGACCCAGTACTTC. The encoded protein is CATSSFAGGKETQYF.